Listed here are 23 T cell receptor beta chains from one sample, sequenced in a study of beta chain features in type 1 diabetes. The entirety of the isolated RNA underwent reverse transcription, so expressed TCRB transcripts were sequenced. Generated by immunoSEQ multiplex PCR, the TCRdb table keeps only in-frame clones and is missing some. The data contain 600,000 to 650,000 clones, roughly 15% of them singletons. Sequenced sample: naive CD4+ T cells from blood. These receptors were taken from a man younger than 30 in good health.

In this sample, this clone turned up a few times. This chain connects TRBV11-2 to TRBJ2-3; 9 bases agree with TRBD1. The CDR3 covers 16 residues. V lost 5 bases, J lost 7 bases, and 13 bases stayed unmatched. Germline V gives CDR1 SGHAT, CDR2 FQNNGV. The CDR3 DNA reads as TGTGCCAGCAGCCCTTCCGGACAGGGGCGACGGCATACGCAGTATTTT. Translated, it gives CASSPSGQGRRHTQYF. The whole variable domain, filled in from reference TRBV11-2 and TRBJ2-3, reads EAGVAQSPRYKIIEKRQSVAFWCNPISGHATLYWYQQILGQGPKLLIQFQNNGVVDDSQLPKDRFSAERLKGVDSTLKIQPAKLEDSAVYLCASSPSGQGRRHTQYFGPGTRLTVL.

This chain joins TRBV9 and TRBJ2-1, with TRBD1 identical over 8 bases. The length of the CDR3 is 17 residues. Unmatched junction bases numbered 8, after V lost 2 bases and J lost 1 base. CDR1 and CDR2 (germline): SGDLS, YYNGEE. This chain's CDR3 is CASSVEWGQVSYNEQFF. In DNA, the CDR3 is TGTGCCAGCAGCGTGGAATGGGGACAGGTTTCCTACAATGAGCAGTTCTTC.

This clone was seen a few times. The chain employs TRBV19 and TRBJ1-1, with TRBD1 as a possible D gene (6 bases). V was clipped by 3 bases and J by 4 bases, with 18 bases between them. Per the germline V gene, CDR1 is LNHDA and CDR2 is SQIVND (reference sequence). The length of the CDR3 is 16 residues. CDR3 sequence reads: CASSIFRGPRGTEAFF. As DNA, the CDR3 is TGTGCCAGTAGTATTTTCAGGGGCCCCCGGGGCACTGAAGCTTTCTTT.

A note on this clone: This sequence may be a read error, since a much larger clone differs from it by one base. The genes are TRBV10-3 and TRBJ2-7, with 7 positions matching TRBD1. Germline-derived CDR1 and CDR2 are ENHRY and SYGVKD. The ends lost 6 bases at V and 3 bases at J; junction bases unmatched: 2. This CDR3 is 12 amino acids long. CDR3 sequence: CAIRDRHYEQYF. In nucleotides, the CDR3 is TGTGCCATCAGGGACAGGCACTACGAGCAGTACTTC.

This chain uses TRBV7-2 with TRBJ1-4; 7 bases agree with TRBD1. The CDR3 sequence is 14 residues long. Germline V CDR1 and CDR2: SGHTA, FQGNSA. The trim removed 1 base at V and 5 bases at J, leaving 1 base unmatched. The CDR3 sequence: CASSLGGQNEKLFF. The DNA for the CDR3 is TGTGCCAGCAGCTTAGGGGGACAGAATGAAAAACTGTTTTTT.

V is TRBV5-1 and J is TRBJ2-3, with a weak D call TRBD1 (6 bases). Trimming removed 4 bases from V and 7 bases from J, with 16 bases in between. In germline, CDR1 is SGHRS, CDR2 YFSETQ. The CDR3 is made up of 14 amino acids. The CDR3 DNA follows: TGCGCCAGCAGCCCGGACTCAGGGGTTAATACGCAGTATTTT. Its translation is CASSPDSGVNTQYF.

The chain uses TRBV4-2 and TRBJ2-5; D perhaps matches TRBD1 (6 bases). Germline CDR1 reads LGHNA; CDR2 reads YNFKEQ. V dropped 1 base and J dropped 5 bases, with 17 bases sitting between them. The CDR3 is 16 amino acids. CDR3 DNA: TGTGCCAGCAGCCAAGCCCTTGGGGGCCTCGGGGAGACCCAGTACTTC. Translation: CASSQALGGLGETQYF.

In regard to this clone: Within the sample, other DNA sequences also encode this same CDR3. This rearrangement joins TRBV27 to TRBJ1-5; D is unresolved. This CDR3 has 11 amino acids. Per the germline V gene, CDR1 is MNHEY and CDR2 is SMNVEV (reference sequence). V was clipped by 5 bases and J by 5 bases, with 4 bases between them. Here the CDR3 reads CASSPYQPQHF. The CDR3, as DNA: TGTGCCAGCAGTCCTTATCAGCCCCAGCATTTT.

The CDR3 nucleotides are TGCGCCAGCAGCTCCGGACAGGGTACTGAAAAACTGTTTTTT. Its translation is CASSSGQGTEKLFF. The J gene is TRBJ1-4, the V gene TRBV5-1, with 8 nucleotides matching TRBD1. The V gene end was trimmed by 3 bases and the J gene end by 7 bases; junction bases not matched to a gene: 5. Germline CDR1 and CDR2: SGHRS and YFSETQ. This CDR3 region has 14 residues.

J is TRBJ1-1 and V is TRBV29-1; 8 bases map to TRBD1. CDR3 length: 12 residues. The trim removed 3 bases at V and 7 bases at J, leaving 4 bases unmatched. CDR1 and CDR2 (germline): SQVTM, ANQGSEA. CDR3 residues: CSVDRGRVEAFF. In DNA form, the CDR3 reads TGCAGCGTTGACAGGGGGCGAGTTGAAGCTTTCTTT. The variable domain in full, with the rest retrieved from reference TRBV29-1 and TRBJ1-1, is SAVISQKPSRDICQRGTSLTIQCQVDSQVTMMFWYRQQPGQSLTLIATANQGSEATYESGFVIDKFPISRPNLTFSTLTVSNMSPEDSSIYLCSVDRGRVEAFFGQGTRLTVV.

This chain links TRBV28 with TRBJ1-5; TRBD1 matches 8 bases. V dropped 5 bases and J dropped 2; count of bases not matched to a gene: 8. Per the germline V gene, CDR1 is MDHEN and CDR2 is SYDVKM. This CDR3 spans 16 amino acids. CDR3 loop: CASSPSAGQGNQPQHF. CDR3 nucleotides: TGTGCCAGCAGTCCATCCGCGGGACAGGGCAATCAGCCCCAGCATTTT.

The gene calls are TRBV15 and TRBJ1-4, with D uncertain. The CDR3 is 17 amino acids. Trimming left V 0 bases short and J 0 bases short, with 11 bases between. Germline V gene data show CDR1 as LNHNV and CDR2 as YYDKDF (reference sequence). The CDR3 DNA is TGTGCCACCAGCAGAGATCCTTTCGGGGCAACTAATGAAAAACTGTTTTTT. Translating it yields CATSRDPFGATNEKLFF.

The V call is TRBV7-2, the J call TRBJ2-1; D unresolved. Germline V CDR1 and CDR2: SGHTA, FQGNSA. The V gene lost 3 bases and the J gene lost 6 bases, with 15 bases spanning the gap. The CDR3 sequence is 15 residues long. CDR3 residues: CASSLYRVQGNEQFF. The DNA for the CDR3 is TGTGCCAGCAGCTTGTATAGGGTTCAAGGCAATGAGCAGTTCTTC. Drawing the rest from reference TRBV7-2 and TRBJ2-1, the complete variable domain is GAGVSQSPSNKVTEKGKDVELRCDPISGHTALYWYRQSLGQGLEFLIYFQGNSAPDKSGLPSDRFSAERTGGSVSTLTIQRTQQEDSAVYLCASSLYRVQGNEQFFGPGTRLTVL.

The chain uses TRBV5-4 and TRBJ1-5, with D perhaps matching TRBD1 (6 bases). The germline V gene encodes CDR1 SGHNT and CDR2 YYREEE (reference sequence). V lost 4 bases to trimming and J lost 1 base, with 9 bases between them. This CDR3 is built from 14 residues. CDR3 DNA sequence: TGTGCCAGCAGCGTCCAGGGGAGCAATCAGCCCCAGCATTTT. Protein: CASSVQGSNQPQHF.

The chain combines TRBV29-1 with TRBJ2-4; D tentatively reads TRBD1 or TRBD2 (6 bases each). The CDR3 sequence is 16 residues long. Trimming took off 5 bases at V and 0 bases at J, with 17 bases between the two ends. Germline V lookup: CDR1 SQVTM, CDR2 ANQGSEA. CDR3 DNA sequence: TGCAGCGTTCACCACCCACAGGGACTAGCCAAAAACATTCAGTACTTC. Its protein product is CSVHHPQGLAKNIQYF.

J is TRBJ2-1 and V is TRBV5-4, with TRBD1 matching 7 bases. Germline trimming cut 1 base from V and 12 bases from J; bases unmatched to any gene: 1. The germline CDR1 and CDR2 sequences are SGHNT and YYREEE (reference sequence). CDR3 size: 11 residues. CDR3 nucleotide sequence: TGTGCCAGCAGCTTGCGGGACAGGCAGTTCTTC. This gives the protein CASSLRDRQFF. The full variable domain, in which reference TRBV5-4 and TRBJ2-1 provide the parts outside the CDR3, is ETGVTQSPTHLIKTRGQQVTLRCSSQSGHNTVSWYQQALGQGPQFIFQYYREEENGRGNFPPRFSGLQFPNYSSELNVNALELDDSALYLCASSLRDRQFFGPGTRLTVL.

CDR3 amino acids: CASSGGNGNTIYF. The DNA of the CDR3 is TGTGCCAGTTCGGGGGGGAATGGAAACACCATATATTTT. This rearrangement joins TRBV6-5 to TRBJ1-3, with D perhaps matching TRBD1 (5 bases). CDR3 length: 13 amino acids. The germline gives CDR1 MNHEY, CDR2 SVGAGI. V lost 9 bases to trimming and J lost 3 bases, with 12 bases between them.

This clone was seen only a few times. This chain uses TRBV7-8 with TRBJ2-2; TRBD2 might be the D (6 bases). CDR3 length: 17 amino acids. Germline CDR1 SGHVS, CDR2 FQNEAQ. The V end lost 5 bases, the J end lost 5 bases, and 21 bases lay between the germline ends. The CDR3 loop is CASSPRGGDRWTGELFF. CDR3 bases: TGTGCCAGCAGCCCCCGAGGAGGGGACCGTTGGACCGGGGAGCTGTTTTTT.

This chain connects TRBV7-9 to TRBJ1-2, with a weak D call TRBD1 (6 bases). Germline loops: CDR1 SEHNR, CDR2 FQNEAQ (reference sequence). The CDR3 covers 16 residues. Trimming left V 1 base short and J 2 bases short, with 14 bases between. The CDR3 loop is CASSLVGQKKNYGYTF. For the CDR3, the DNA is TGTGCCAGCAGCTTAGTAGGACAGAAAAAAAACTATGGCTACACCTTC.

Details on this clone: Other DNA sequences from this sample encode an identical CDR3 as well. The gene calls are TRBV6-5 and TRBJ2-5, with D perhaps matching TRBD2 (6 bases). This CDR3 has 12 amino acids. V lost 8 bases and J 5 bases, leaving 12 bases between the germline ends. CDR1 and CDR2 from the germline V gene are MNHEY and SVGAGI. The CDR3 region is CASRRGEETQYF. The CDR3 DNA reads TGTGCCAGCCGGAGGGGCGAGGAGACCCAGTACTTC.

The chain combines TRBV5-6 with TRBJ1-6; a possible D gene is TRBD1 (5 bases). V shed 0 bases and J shed 10 bases, with 11 bases lying between them. Germline CDR1 is SGHDT and CDR2 is YYEEEE. The CDR3 length is 14 residues. This CDR3 is CASSLGRAQSPLHF. As DNA, the CDR3 is TGTGCCAGCAGCTTGGGCAGGGCCCAATCACCCCTCCACTTT.

This clone was detected only a few times. CDR3 protein: CASSLDKFGGIGGYGYTF. DNA of the CDR3: TGTGCCAGCAGCTTAGATAAATTTGGCGGCATCGGTGGCTATGGCTACACCTTC. The gene calls are TRBV11-3 and TRBJ1-2; unclear D gene. Trimming stripped 0 bases from V and 4 bases from J, with 21 bases between. Germline CDR1 and CDR2: SGHNT and YENEEA. CDR3 length: 18 residues.

This chain connects TRBV11-2 to TRBJ2-7; D is perhaps TRBD2 (5 bases). The V and J ends lost 3 bases and 2 bases respectively, with 11 bases between them. Germline assignment: CDR1 SGHAT and CDR2 FQNNGV. This CDR3 comprises 14 residues. CDR3 sequence: CASSFVRDPYEQYF. The DNA of the CDR3 is TGTGCCAGCAGCTTTGTCCGGGATCCCTACGAGCAGTACTTC. Based on the CDR3 plus reference TRBV11-2 and TRBJ2-7, the full variable domain is EAGVAQSPRYKIIEKRQSVAFWCNPISGHATLYWYQQILGQGPKLLIQFQNNGVVDDSQLPKDRFSAERLKGVDSTLKIQPAKLEDSAVYLCASSFVRDPYEQYFGPGTRLTVT.